This TCR beta chain was profiled in a study of cytomegalovirus exposure and HLA in healthy donors. Study information: Previous work identified roughly 110 million unique TCR beta sequences from around 200 million T cells.

The CDR3 totals 14 residues. The ends were cut back, 3 bases at V and 3 bases at J, with 10 bases in the middle. CDR1 PRHDT and CDR2 FYEKMQ come from the germline V gene (reference sequence). Findings and limits, study-wide: The classifier reportedly diagnosed cytomegalovirus status with high sensitivity and specificity. The majority of CMV-associated TCR beta chains were reported as apparently HLA-restricted in a later analysis.

Healthy individuals who donated bone marrow served as the donors. Use of 60 Vbeta and 13 Jbeta primers characterized the PCR. This table comes from immunoSEQ multiplex PCR, and its TCRdb copy is limited to in-frame clones, with some not included. The data contain 150,000 to 200,000 clones, 77% of them singletons. Points on this clone: Its antigen is not known.

The V and J genes are TRBV13 and TRBJ2-3, with D perhaps matching TRBD2 (6 bases). Source material: PBMCs. This clonotype was sampled from a man between 18 and 35 years old in good health and CMV-seronegative. CDR3 residues: CASSFGGITDTQYF. CDR3 bases: TGTGCCAGCAGCTTTGGAGGGATTACAGATACGCAGTATTTT.